The present TCR beta chain was sequenced within a study of human T cells and chemical hapten exposure. MiXCR, run by TCRdb on the RACE reads, gives a single entry per CDR3 protein. The table records approximately 100,000 distinct CDR3 sequences, about a tenth of them present only once. Time point given: patch test 2, 6 weeks after DPC sensitization. This sample's treatment: therapeutic diphenylcyclopropenone sensitization with weekly scalp DPC. The V end was cut by 7 bases, the J end by 7 bases, with 17 bases between. The CDR3 is made up of 12 amino acids. Germline V gene data show CDR1 as GTSNPN and CDR2 as SVGIG (reference sequence).

The sequence derives from a woman between 40 and 55 years old with alopecia areata. Some clones in this sample may be carry-over from other donors' samples. The sample in question was whole blood, obtained in connection with sensitization to the hapten diphenylcyclopropenone (DPC). This chain links TRBV30 with TRBJ2-7; the D gene is possibly TRBD1 (6 bases). CDR3 nucleotides: TGTGCCTCCAGTAGATTGGGGACAGAGCAGTACTTC. This sequence encodes CASSRLGTEQYF.